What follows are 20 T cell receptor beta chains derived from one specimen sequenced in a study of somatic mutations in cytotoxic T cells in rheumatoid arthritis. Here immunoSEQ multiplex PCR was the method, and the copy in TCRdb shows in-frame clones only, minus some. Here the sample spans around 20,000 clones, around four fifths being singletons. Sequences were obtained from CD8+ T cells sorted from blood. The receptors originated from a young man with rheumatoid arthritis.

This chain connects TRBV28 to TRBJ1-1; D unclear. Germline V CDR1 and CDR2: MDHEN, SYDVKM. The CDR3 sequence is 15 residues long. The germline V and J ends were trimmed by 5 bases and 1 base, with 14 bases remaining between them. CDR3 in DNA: TGTGCCAGCAGTCCCTATCGGGTTGGGAACACTGAAGCTTTCTTT. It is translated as CASSPYRVGNTEAFF.

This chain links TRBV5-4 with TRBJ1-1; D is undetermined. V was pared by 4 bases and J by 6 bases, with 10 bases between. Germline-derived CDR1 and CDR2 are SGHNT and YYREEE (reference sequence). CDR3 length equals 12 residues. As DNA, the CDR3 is TGTGCCAGCAGCCCGGGGAGGGCTGAAGCTTTCTTT. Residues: CASSPGRAEAFF.

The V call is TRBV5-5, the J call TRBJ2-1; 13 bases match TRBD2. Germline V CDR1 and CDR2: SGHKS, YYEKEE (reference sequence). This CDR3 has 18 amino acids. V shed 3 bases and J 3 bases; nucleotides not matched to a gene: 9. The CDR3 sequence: CASSSGLAGAVIYNEQFF. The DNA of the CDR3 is TGTGCCAGCAGCTCCGGACTAGCGGGGGCCGTAATCTACAATGAGCAGTTCTTC.

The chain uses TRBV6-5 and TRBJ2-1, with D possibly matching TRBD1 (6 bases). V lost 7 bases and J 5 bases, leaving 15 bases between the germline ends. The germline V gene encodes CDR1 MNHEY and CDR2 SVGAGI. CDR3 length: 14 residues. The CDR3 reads CASTATGPHNEQFF. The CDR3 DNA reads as TGTGCCAGCACCGCAACAGGGCCCCACAATGAGCAGTTCTTC.

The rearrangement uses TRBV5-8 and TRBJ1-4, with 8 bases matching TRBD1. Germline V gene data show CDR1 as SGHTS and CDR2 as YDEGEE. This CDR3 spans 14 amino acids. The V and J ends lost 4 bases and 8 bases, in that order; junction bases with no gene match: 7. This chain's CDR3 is CASSPGQGSEKLFF. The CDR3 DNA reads TGTGCCAGCAGCCCCGGACAGGGAAGCGAAAAACTGTTTTTT.

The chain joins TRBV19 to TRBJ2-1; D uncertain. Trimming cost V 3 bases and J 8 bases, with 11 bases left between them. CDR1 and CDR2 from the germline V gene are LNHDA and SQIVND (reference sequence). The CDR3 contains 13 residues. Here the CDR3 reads CASSISEGHEQFF. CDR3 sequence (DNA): TGTGCCAGTAGTATCAGCGAAGGGCATGAGCAGTTCTTC.

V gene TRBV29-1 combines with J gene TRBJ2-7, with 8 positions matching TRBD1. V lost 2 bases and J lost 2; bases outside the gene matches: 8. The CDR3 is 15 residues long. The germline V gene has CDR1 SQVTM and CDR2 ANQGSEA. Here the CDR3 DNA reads TGCAGCGTTGAATTTGAGGGACAGGTGCCCTACGAGCAGTACTTC. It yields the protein CSVEFEGQVPYEQYF.

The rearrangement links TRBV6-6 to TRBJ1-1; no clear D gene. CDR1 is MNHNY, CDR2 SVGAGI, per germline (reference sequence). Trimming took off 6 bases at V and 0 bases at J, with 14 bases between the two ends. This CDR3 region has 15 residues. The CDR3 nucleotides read TGTGCCAGCAGAGGTCCGTCAAGAATGAACACTGAAGCTTTCTTT. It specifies CASRGPSRMNTEAFF.

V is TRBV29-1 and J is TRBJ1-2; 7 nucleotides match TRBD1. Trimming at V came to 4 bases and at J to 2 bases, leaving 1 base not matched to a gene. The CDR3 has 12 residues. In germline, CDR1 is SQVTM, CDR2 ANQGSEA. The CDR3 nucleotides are TGCAGCGTTGGACAGGGCAACTATGGCTACACCTTC. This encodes CSVGQGNYGYTF.

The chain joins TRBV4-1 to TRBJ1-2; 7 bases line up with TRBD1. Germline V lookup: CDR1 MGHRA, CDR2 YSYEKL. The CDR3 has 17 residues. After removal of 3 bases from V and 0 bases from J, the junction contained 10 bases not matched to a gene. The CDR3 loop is CASSQEVRDSANYGYTF. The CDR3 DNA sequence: TGCGCCAGCAGCCAGGAGGTCCGGGACAGCGCTAACTATGGCTACACCTTC.

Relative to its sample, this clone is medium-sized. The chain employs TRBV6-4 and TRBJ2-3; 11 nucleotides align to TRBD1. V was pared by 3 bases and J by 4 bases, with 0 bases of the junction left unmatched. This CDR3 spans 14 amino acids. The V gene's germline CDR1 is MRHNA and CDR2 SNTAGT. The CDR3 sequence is CASSEGQGADTQYF. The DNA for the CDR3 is TGTGCCAGCAGTGAGGGACAGGGGGCAGATACGCAGTATTTT.

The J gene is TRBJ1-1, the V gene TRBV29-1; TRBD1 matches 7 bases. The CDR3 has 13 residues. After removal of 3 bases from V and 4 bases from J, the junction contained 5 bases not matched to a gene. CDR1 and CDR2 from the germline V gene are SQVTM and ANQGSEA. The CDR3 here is CSVDGQGGTEAFF. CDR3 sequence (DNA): TGCAGCGTTGATGGGCAGGGGGGCACTGAAGCTTTCTTT.

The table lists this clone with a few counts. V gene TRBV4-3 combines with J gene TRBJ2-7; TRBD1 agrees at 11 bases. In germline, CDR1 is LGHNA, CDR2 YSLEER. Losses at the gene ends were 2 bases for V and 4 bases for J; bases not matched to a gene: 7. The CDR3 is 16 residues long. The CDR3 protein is CASSQSTGTGGYEQYF. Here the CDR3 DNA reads TGCGCCAGCAGCCAATCGACCGGGACAGGGGGTTACGAGCAGTACTTC.

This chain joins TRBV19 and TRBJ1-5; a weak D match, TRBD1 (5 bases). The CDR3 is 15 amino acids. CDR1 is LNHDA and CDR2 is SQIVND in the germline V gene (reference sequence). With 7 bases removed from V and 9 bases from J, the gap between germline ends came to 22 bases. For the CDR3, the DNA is TGTGCCAGTACGGGACCCGGCCCCCATAGAACGCCCCAGCATTTT. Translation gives CASTGPGPHRTPQHF.

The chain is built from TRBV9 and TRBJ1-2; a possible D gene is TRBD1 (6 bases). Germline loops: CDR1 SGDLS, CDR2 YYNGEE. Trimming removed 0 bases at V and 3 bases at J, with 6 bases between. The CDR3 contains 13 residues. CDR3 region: CASSVGQDYGYTF. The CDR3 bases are TGTGCCAGCAGCGTAGGACAGGACTATGGCTACACCTTC.

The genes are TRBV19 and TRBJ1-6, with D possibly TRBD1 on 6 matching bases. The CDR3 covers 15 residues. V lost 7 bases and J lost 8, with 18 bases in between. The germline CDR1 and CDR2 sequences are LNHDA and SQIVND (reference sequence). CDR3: CASTPVLRGDSPLHF. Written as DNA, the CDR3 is TGTGCCAGTACCCCCGTGCTGAGGGGGGATTCACCCCTCCACTTT. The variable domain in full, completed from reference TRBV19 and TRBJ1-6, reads DGGITQSPKYLFRKEGQNVTLSCEQNLNHDAMYWYRQDPGQGLRLIYYSQIVNDFQKGDIAEGYSVSREKKESFPLTVTSAQKNPTAFYLCASTPVLRGDSPLHFGNGTRLTVT.

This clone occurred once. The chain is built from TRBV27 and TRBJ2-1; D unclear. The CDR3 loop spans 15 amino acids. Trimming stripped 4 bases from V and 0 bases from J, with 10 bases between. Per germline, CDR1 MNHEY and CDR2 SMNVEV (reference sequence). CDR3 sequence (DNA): TGTGCCAGCAGTTCCTTCTCTAGCTCCTACAATGAGCAGTTCTTC. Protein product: CASSSFSSSYNEQFF.

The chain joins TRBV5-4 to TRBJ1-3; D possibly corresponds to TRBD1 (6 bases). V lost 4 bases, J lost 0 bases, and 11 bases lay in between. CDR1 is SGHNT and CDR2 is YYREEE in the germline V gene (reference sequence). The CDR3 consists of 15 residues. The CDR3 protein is CASSLWGASGNTIYF. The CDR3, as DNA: TGTGCCAGCAGCCTGTGGGGGGCCTCTGGAAACACCATATATTTT.

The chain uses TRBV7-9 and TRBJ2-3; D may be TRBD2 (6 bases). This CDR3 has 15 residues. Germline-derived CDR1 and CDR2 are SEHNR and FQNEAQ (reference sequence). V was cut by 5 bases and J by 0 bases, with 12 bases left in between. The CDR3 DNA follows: TGTGCCAGCAGCCCGAGAAGCGGGAGCACAGATACGCAGTATTTT. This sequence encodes CASSPRSGSTDTQYF.

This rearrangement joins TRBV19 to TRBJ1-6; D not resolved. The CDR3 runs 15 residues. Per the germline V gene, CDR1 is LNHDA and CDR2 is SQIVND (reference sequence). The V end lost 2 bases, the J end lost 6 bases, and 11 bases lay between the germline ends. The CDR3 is CASSILALGNSPLHF. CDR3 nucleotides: TGTGCCAGTAGTATACTGGCTCTGGGTAATTCACCCCTCCACTTT.